Listed here are 27 T cell receptor beta chains from one sample, sequenced in a study of T cells in Graves' hyperthyroidism and ophthalmopathy. The source material, RNA transcripts, was used to amplify TCR beta CDR3 regions. Carried out on the TCR CDR3, a first-round RT-PCR used the HTBI primer set. One entry per CDR3 protein results from TCRdb running MiXCR on the multiplex PCR reads. This repertoire shows 340,000 or so distinct CDR3 sequences, 21% found once; its top ten account for about 50%. Material for sequencing was blood. The receptor set was obtained from a woman aged 45-60 years with Graves' hyperthyroidism.

About this clonotype itself: A junction boundary mismatches the germline segment, possibly from a read error. This chain connects TRBV25-1 to TRBJ1-6; tentatively, D is TRBD1 (5 bases). CDR1 and CDR2 (germline): MGHDK, SYGVNS. The CDR3 length is 13 residues. In DNA form, the CDR3 reads TGTTCCAGCAGTGGGGCAGGGAATTCACCCCTCCACTTT. The encoded protein is CSSSGAGNSPLHF.

This clonotype was recorded many times. The chain has TRBV5-1 and TRBJ2-7, with D possibly TRBD1 on 6 matching bases. The V gene lost 4 bases and the J gene lost 4 bases, with 15 bases spanning the gap. The CDR3 has 14 amino acids. Germline CDR1 SGHRS, CDR2 YFSETQ. Here the CDR3 reads CASSRQARTYEQYF. CDR3 nucleotides: TGCGCCAGCAGCCGACAGGCAAGGACGTACGAGCAGTACTTC.

This clonotype was seen repeatedly, ten times or more. CDR3 protein: CASSLLTSGTYEQYF. DNA of the CDR3: TGTGCCAGCAGCTTACTGACTAGCGGGACCTACGAGCAGTACTTC. This sequence joins TRBV7-8 and TRBJ2-7, with TRBD2 matching 11 bases. V lost 2 bases to trimming and J lost 2 bases; unmatched junction nucleotides: 2. The CDR3 runs 15 residues. Germline CDR1 and CDR2: SGHVS and FQNEAQ.

This clonotype was found many times. This chain joins TRBV28 and TRBJ2-7; 9 bases match TRBD2. The V gene's germline CDR1 is MDHEN and CDR2 SYDVKM. After removal of 4 bases from V and 1 base from J, the junction contained 5 bases not matched to a gene. CDR3 length equals 15 residues. The CDR3 nucleotides are TGTGCCAGCAGTTCGTCCCTAGCGGGGTCCTACGAGCAGTACTTC. Translated, it gives CASSSSLAGSYEQYF.

The chain links TRBV12-3 or TRBV12-4 to TRBJ1-5; D is undetermined. The CDR3 length is 14 residues. Trimming took off 5 bases at V and 1 base at J, with 9 bases between the two ends. CDR3: CASSRGLSNQPQHF. The DNA of the CDR3 is TGTGCCAGCAGTAGAGGACTAAGCAATCAGCCCCAGCATTTT.

This clonotype was observed at least ten times. The rearrangement links TRBV20-1 to TRBJ2-1; no firm D call. The germline V and J ends were trimmed by 3 bases and 3 bases, with 9 bases remaining between them. CDR3 length: 13 amino acids. The germline CDR1 and CDR2 sequences are DFQATT and SNEGSKA (reference sequence). The DNA of the CDR3 is TGCAGTGCTAGCTACAACCTCTACAATGAGCAGTTCTTC. Protein: CSASYNLYNEQFF.

The J gene is TRBJ2-7, the V gene TRBV2; no reliable D call. Trimming cost V 4 bases and J 3 bases, with 10 bases left between them. Per germline, CDR1 SNHLY and CDR2 FYNNEI. This CDR3 is built from 13 residues. CDR3 loop: CASSVGRNYEQYF. CDR3 nucleotides: TGTGCCAGCAGTGTAGGCCGAAACTACGAGCAGTACTTC. Full variable domain (missing parts from reference TRBV2 and TRBJ2-7): EPEVTQTPSHQVTQMGQEVILRCVPISNHLYFYWYRQILGQKVEFLVSFYNNEISEKSEIFDDQFSVERPDGSNFTLKIRSTKLEDSAMYFCASSVGRNYEQYFGPGTRLTVT.

V gene TRBV4-1 combines with J gene TRBJ1-2, with 7 bases identical to TRBD1. J gave up 0 bases and V 6 bases, and 10 bases lay outside the gene matches. The CDR3 runs 16 residues. CDR1 and CDR2 (germline): MGHRA, YSYEKL. The DNA for the CDR3 is TGCGCCAGCAGGAGGTACCGGACAGGCGCTAACTATGGCTACACCTTC. Protein product: CASRRYRTGANYGYTF.

This clonotype was observed at least ten times. This sequence joins TRBV29-1 and TRBJ2-5, with TRBD1 matching 7 bases. After removal of 4 bases from V and 5 bases from J, the junction contained 10 bases not matched to a gene. This CDR3 spans 14 amino acids. Per the germline V gene, CDR1 is SQVTM and CDR2 is ANQGSEA. The CDR3 spells CSVGGDRVRETQYF. The CDR3 nucleotides are TGCAGCGTTGGGGGCGACAGGGTCCGGGAGACCCAGTACTTC. Complete variable domain (other parts from reference TRBV29-1 and TRBJ2-5): SAVISQKPSRDICQRGTSLTIQCQVDSQVTMMFWYRQQPGQSLTLIATANQGSEATYESGFVIDKFPISRPNLTFSTLTVSNMSPEDSSIYLCSVGGDRVRETQYFGPGTRLLVL.

This clonotype appeared many times. The V and J genes are TRBV20-1 and TRBJ1-5; no reliable D call. The CDR3 extends over 13 amino acids. V gave up 1 base and J gave up 0 bases, with 4 bases separating them. Germline values: CDR1 DFQATT, CDR2 SNEGSKA (reference sequence). The CDR3 sequence: CSARGDSNQPQHF. The CDR3 DNA reads TGCAGTGCTAGAGGGGATAGCAATCAGCCCCAGCATTTT.

This clonotype has ten or more counts. The chain has TRBV28 and TRBJ2-7; TRBD2 matches 7 bases. The CDR3 runs to 14 residues. The ends lost 6 bases at V and 1 base at J; junction bases unmatched: 6. Germline V gene sequence: CDR1 MDHEN, CDR2 SYDVKM. The CDR3 coding sequence is TGTGCCAGCAGCCATAGGACTAGGTCCTACGAGCAGTACTTC. Translating gives CASSHRTRSYEQYF.

This clonotype was counted at least ten times. V and J are TRBV6-5 and TRBJ2-5, with 11 bases aligning to TRBD2. Germline values: CDR1 MNHEY, CDR2 SVGAGI. With V trimmed by 2 bases and J by 5 bases, 7 bases remained unmatched. The CDR3 consists of 16 residues. The CDR3 nucleotides are TGTGCCAGCAGTTACGGGGTACTAGCGGGGGTGGAGACCCAGTACTTC. Translating it yields CASSYGVLAGVETQYF.

This clonotype occurred once. J is TRBJ1-5 and V is TRBV24-1; TRBD1 aligns across 9 bases. Germline values: CDR1 KGHDR, CDR2 SFDVKD. This CDR3 region has 19 residues. With 4 bases clipped from V and 1 base from J, the junction kept 13 bases outside the gene matches. CDR3: CATSDPAATGGGSNQPQHF. The CDR3 bases are TGTGCCACCAGTGACCCCGCGGCGACAGGGGGAGGAAGCAATCAGCCCCAGCATTTT.

The sample holds many counts of this clonotype. The V and J genes are TRBV3-1 and TRBJ2-5; TRBD1 might be the D (5 bases). CDR3 length equals 15 residues. CDR1 and CDR2 (germline): LGHDT, YNNKEL (reference sequence). V dropped 1 base and J dropped 2 bases, with 11 bases sitting between them. The CDR3 protein is CASSQGTLGQETQYF. The CDR3 nucleotides read TGTGCCAGCAGCCAAGGGACATTGGGGCAAGAGACCCAGTACTTC.

The CDR3 DNA reads as TGTGCCAGCAGCCAGGACAGGGGGCCGGCCGGGGAGCTGTTTTTT. It codes for CASSQDRGPAGELFF. The V call is TRBV4-2, the J call TRBJ2-2; 11 bases are a match to TRBD1. The CDR3 is made up of 15 amino acids. The germline V gene has CDR1 LGHNA and CDR2 YNFKEQ. The V segment lost 3 bases and the J segment 6 bases; nucleotides outside the gene matches: 3.

There are many counts of this clonotype. The J gene is TRBJ2-7, the V gene TRBV20-1; TRBD1 agrees at 9 bases. V shed 3 bases, J shed 0 bases, and the junction held 3 bases outside the gene matches. The length of the CDR3 is 14 residues. Germline values: CDR1 DFQATT, CDR2 SNEGSKA (reference sequence). The CDR3 loop reads CSARGTGISYEQYF. The CDR3, as DNA: TGCAGTGCTAGGGGGACAGGGATCTCCTACGAGCAGTACTTC.

This clonotype was detected ten times or more. The junction does not match germline at one end; this may be a read error. The chain links TRBV27 to TRBJ2-1; D remains unclear. The CDR3 has 14 amino acids. The germline gives CDR1 MNHEY, CDR2 SMNVEV (reference sequence). CDR3 in amino acids: CASSLYNSNNEQFF. The CDR3 DNA reads TGTGCCAGCAGTTTATACAACTCCAACAATGAGCAGTTCTTC.

The chain links TRBV30 to TRBJ2-7; the match to TRBD1 covers 9 bases. The CDR3 length is 13 residues. Germline CDR1 and CDR2: GTSNPN and SVGIG (reference sequence). The V segment lost 8 bases and the J segment 4 bases; nucleotides outside the gene matches: 9. CDR3 coding DNA: TGTGCCCGATCGACAGGGGGTATTTACGAGCAGTACTTC. It is translated as CARSTGGIYEQYF.

This clonotype was detected many times. The rearrangement uses TRBV7-2 and TRBJ2-1; 9 bases match TRBD2. The CDR3 loop spans 15 amino acids. V shed 2 bases, J shed 10 bases, and the junction held 9 bases outside the gene matches. Germline CDR1 reads SGHTA; CDR2 reads FQGNSA. CDR3 DNA: TGTGCCAGCAGCTTAAGGGCGGGGGGGCCGCCAGAGCAGTTCTTC. Translating gives CASSLRAGGPPEQFF.

This clonotype was recorded only once. A much larger clone differs by one base, so this may be a read error. This chain connects TRBV5-5 to TRBJ2-1, with D perhaps matching TRBD1 or TRBD2 (5 bases each). There are 15 residues in the CDR3. CDR1 is SGHKS and CDR2 is YYEKEE in the germline V gene (reference sequence). V shed 4 bases and J shed 6 bases, with 17 bases lying between them. CDR3 region: CASSPGRQPSNEQFF. CDR3 coding DNA: TGTGCCAGCAGCCCGGGACGGCAACCCTCCAATGAGCAGTTCTTC. Filled out from reference TRBV5-5 and TRBJ2-1, the complete variable domain reads DAGVTQSPTHLIKTRGQQVTLRCSPISGHKSVSWYQQVLGQGPQFIFQYYEKEERGRGNFPDRFSARQFPNYSSELNVNALLLGDSALYLCASSPGRQPSNEQFFGPGTRLTVL.

This clonotype was observed at least ten times. V and J are TRBV28 and TRBJ1-4; D unresolved. This CDR3 region has 15 residues. V lost 1 base and J 8 bases, leaving 14 bases between the germline ends. Germline CDR1 MDHEN, CDR2 SYDVKM. The CDR3 sequence is CASSLSGLIGEKLFF. As DNA, the CDR3 is TGTGCCAGCAGTTTATCTGGATTAATCGGAGAAAAACTGTTTTTT.

Comments on this clonotype: A read error may explain this, as a much larger clone is one base away. This sequence joins TRBV28 and TRBJ1-1; D may be TRBD1 (6 bases). This CDR3 is built from 14 residues. The germline gives CDR1 MDHEN, CDR2 SYDVKM. The CDR3 spells CAISLTRGGTEAFF. As DNA, the CDR3 is TGTGCCATCAGTTTAACCCGAGGGGGCACTGAAGCTTTCTTT.

The chain has TRBV11-2 and TRBJ1-1, with D unclear. The V gene's germline CDR1 is SGHAT and CDR2 FQNNGV. Trimming removed 3 bases at V and 2 bases at J, with 13 bases between. The CDR3 spans 15 residues. The CDR3 coding sequence is TGTGCCAGCAGCTTGGCTGGGGTCAGAAACACTGAAGCTTTCTTT. Translating gives CASSLAGVRNTEAFF.

This clonotype was observed many times. The chain recombines TRBV2 with TRBJ2-5, with 13 bases identical to TRBD2. CDR3 size: 17 residues. CDR1 and CDR2 from the germline V gene are SNHLY and FYNNEI. Trimming at V came to 6 bases and at J to 2 bases, leaving 9 bases not matched to a gene. CDR3 coding DNA: TGTGCCAGCAGCCCGGGACTAGCGGGGAAGAGTCAAGAGACCCAGTACTTC. It translates to CASSPGLAGKSQETQYF.

This clonotype was detected only a few times. The V gene is TRBV12-3 or TRBV12-4, the J gene TRBJ2-5; 7 positions match TRBD2. The CDR3 sequence is 15 residues long. The trim removed 3 bases at V and 8 bases at J, leaving 12 bases unmatched. CDR3 nucleotide sequence: TGTGCCAGCAGTTTCAAAATGGGAGGGCGAACCACCCAGTACTTC. Its translation is CASSFKMGGRTTQYF.

This clonotype was recorded at least ten times. V and J are TRBV18 and TRBJ2-1; 9 nucleotides agree with TRBD2. The CDR3 is made up of 15 amino acids. The V gene's germline CDR1 is KGHSH and CDR2 LQKENI. V was pared by 0 bases and J by 8 bases, with 5 bases of the junction left unmatched. CDR3 residues: CASSPPSGSHYEQFF. The CDR3 DNA sequence: TGTGCCAGCTCACCACCTAGCGGGAGTCACTATGAGCAGTTCTTC.

This clonotype was found many times. The V call is TRBV2, the J call TRBJ2-1; D may be TRBD2 (5 bases). This CDR3 spans 17 amino acids. The ends were cut back, 6 bases at V and 0 bases at J, with 18 bases in the middle. The germline V gene encodes CDR1 SNHLY and CDR2 FYNNEI. The CDR3 DNA reads TGTGCCAGCAGCCCTTACCAGAGGGTCAGCTCCTACAATGAGCAGTTCTTC. Translating gives CASSPYQRVSSYNEQFF.